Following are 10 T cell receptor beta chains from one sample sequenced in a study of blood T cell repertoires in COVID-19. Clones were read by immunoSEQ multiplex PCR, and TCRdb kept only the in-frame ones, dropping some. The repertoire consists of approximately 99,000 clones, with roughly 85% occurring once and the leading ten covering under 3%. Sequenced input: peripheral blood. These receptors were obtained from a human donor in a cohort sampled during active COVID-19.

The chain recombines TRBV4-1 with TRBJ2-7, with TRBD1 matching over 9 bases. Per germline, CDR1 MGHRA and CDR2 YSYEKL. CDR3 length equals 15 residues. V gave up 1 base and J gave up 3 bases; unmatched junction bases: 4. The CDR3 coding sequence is TGCGCCAGCAGCCAAGCCGCGGGACAGGGCTACGAGCAGTACTTC. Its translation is CASSQAAGQGYEQYF.

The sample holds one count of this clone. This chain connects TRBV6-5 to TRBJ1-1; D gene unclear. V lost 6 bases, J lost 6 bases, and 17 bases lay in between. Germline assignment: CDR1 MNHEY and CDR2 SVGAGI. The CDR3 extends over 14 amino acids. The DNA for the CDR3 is TGTGCCAGCAGCCCCGACGGGGTGGGCTCTGAAGCTTTCTTT. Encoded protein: CASSPDGVGSEAFF.

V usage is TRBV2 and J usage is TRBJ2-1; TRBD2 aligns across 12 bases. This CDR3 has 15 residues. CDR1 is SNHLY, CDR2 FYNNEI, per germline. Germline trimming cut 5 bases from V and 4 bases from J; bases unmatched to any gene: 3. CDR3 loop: CASSTLAGGYNEQFF. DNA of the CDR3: TGTGCCAGCAGTACTCTAGCGGGAGGGTACAATGAGCAGTTCTTC.

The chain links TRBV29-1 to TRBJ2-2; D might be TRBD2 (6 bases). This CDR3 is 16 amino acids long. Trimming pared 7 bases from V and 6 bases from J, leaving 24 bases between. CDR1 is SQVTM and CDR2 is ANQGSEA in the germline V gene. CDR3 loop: CSAAPPGRANAGELFF. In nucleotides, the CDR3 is TGCAGCGCCGCCCCACCCGGGAGAGCGAATGCCGGGGAGCTGTTTTTT.

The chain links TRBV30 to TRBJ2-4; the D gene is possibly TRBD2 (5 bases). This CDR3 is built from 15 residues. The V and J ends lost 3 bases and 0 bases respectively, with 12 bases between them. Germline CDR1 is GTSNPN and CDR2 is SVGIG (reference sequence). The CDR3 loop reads CAWRRVGLAKNIQYF. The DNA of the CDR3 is TGTGCCTGGAGACGAGTCGGACTAGCCAAAAACATTCAGTACTTC.

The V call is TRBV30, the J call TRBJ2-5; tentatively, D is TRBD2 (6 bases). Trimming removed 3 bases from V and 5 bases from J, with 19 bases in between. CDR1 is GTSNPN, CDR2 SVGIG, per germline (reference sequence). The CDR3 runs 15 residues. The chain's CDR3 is CAWSPPQTSLETQYF. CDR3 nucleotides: TGTGCCTGGAGCCCTCCCCAAACTAGCTTGGAGACCCAGTACTTC.

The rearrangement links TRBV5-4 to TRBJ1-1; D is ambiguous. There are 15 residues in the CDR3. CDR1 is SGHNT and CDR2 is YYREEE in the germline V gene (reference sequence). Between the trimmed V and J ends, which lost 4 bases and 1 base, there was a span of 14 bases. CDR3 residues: CASSGSRVRNTEAFF. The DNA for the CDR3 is TGTGCCAGCAGCGGCTCCCGGGTTAGGAACACTGAAGCTTTCTTT.

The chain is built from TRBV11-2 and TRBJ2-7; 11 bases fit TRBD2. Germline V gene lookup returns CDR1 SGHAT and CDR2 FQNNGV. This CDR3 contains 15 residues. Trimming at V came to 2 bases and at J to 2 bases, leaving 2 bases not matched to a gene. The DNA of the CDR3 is TGTGCCAGCAGCTTATCGGGACTAGCGGCCTACGAGCAGTACTTC. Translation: CASSLSGLAAYEQYF. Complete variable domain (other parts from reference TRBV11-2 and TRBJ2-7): EAGVAQSPRYKIIEKRQSVAFWCNPISGHATLYWYQQILGQGPKLLIQFQNNGVVDDSQLPKDRFSAERLKGVDSTLKIQPAKLEDSAVYLCASSLSGLAAYEQYFGPGTRLTVT.

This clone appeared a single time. Here the CDR3 DNA reads TGTGCCAGCTATGACAGGGCCATGAACACTGAAGCTTTCTTT. It encodes CASYDRAMNTEAFF. The rearrangement joins TRBV19 to TRBJ1-1; 7 bases map to TRBD1. Germline V gene lookup returns CDR1 LNHDA and CDR2 SQIVND (reference sequence). V was clipped by 9 bases and J by 0 bases; unmatched bases: 7. The CDR3 has 14 amino acids.

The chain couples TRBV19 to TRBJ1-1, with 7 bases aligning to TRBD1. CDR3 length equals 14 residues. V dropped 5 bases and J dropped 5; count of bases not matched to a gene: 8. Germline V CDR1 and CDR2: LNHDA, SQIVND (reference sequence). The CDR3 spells CASSSGGQGTEAFF. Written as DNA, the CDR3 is TGTGCCAGTAGTTCAGGGGGGCAGGGGACTGAAGCTTTCTTT.